This T cell receptor (beta chain) was recorded in a study of molecular identifiers for immune sequencing clone quantification. Whole-study context: For replicates, RNA isolated from approximately 22,000 or 94,000 naive CD8 cells was divided into five portions, of which four were sequenced. Overall study findings and caveats: Jurkat TCR RNA spiked in from one cell (amid 960,000 or so naive cells) was reportedly detectable.

Germline assignment: CDR1 MNHEY and CDR2 SVGEGT. The CDR3 has 15 amino acids. As to this clonotype: Its specificity is unknown. A clone one base away is much larger, so this may be a read error.

TCRdb used MiXCR to reprocess the PCR reads, holding one entry per CDR3 protein. The sample yields about 640,000 distinct CDR3 sequences, about 20% seen once. Based on a CD8+CD4-CCR7+CD45RA+ profile, naive CD8 T cells were sorted. Sequencing used naive CD8+ T cells from blood, with Jurkat cell RNA spiked in. Noted subset: FACS-sorted CD8+CD4-CCR7+CD45RA+ naive T cells. This sequence was found in a human donor in good health. Some libraries in this study had Jurkat cell RNA spiked in. The chain carries TRBV6-2 or TRBV6-3 and TRBJ1-1, with 8 positions matching TRBD1. The CDR3 spells CACSYSRTGSFGAFF. CDR3 nucleotide sequence: TGTGCCTGCAGTTACAGTAGGACAGGGTCATTTGGAGCTTTCTTT.